The rows below give T cell receptor beta chains drawn from one sample of a study of blood T cell repertoires in COVID-19. This table comes from immunoSEQ multiplex PCR, and its TCRdb copy is limited to in-frame clones, with some not included. The sample yields around 100,000 clones, almost 80% seen once. Material: peripheral blood. These receptors were obtained from an older man with active or convalescent COVID-19. CDR3s include the opening cysteine and the closing phenylalanine or tryptophan. A D gene is named only where the DNA matches it firmly. The listing skips clone size in some rows; elsewhere it reads once, few, many or a size class.

>TRBJ1-4|TRBV28|few|TRBD1
TGTGCCAGCAGGCTCCGGGACAGGGCTAATGAAAAACTGTTTTTT
CASRLRDRANEKLFF
>TRBJ2-4|TRBV4-3|-|-
TGCGCCAGCAGCCAAGGTTTCTGGCGGAGGGCCAAAAACATTCAGTACTTC
CASSQGFWRRAKNIQYF
>TRBJ1-1|TRBV7-9|few|TRBD1
TGTGCCAGCACCGGGGACAGGGGTACGGGCACTGAAGCTTTCTTT
CASTGDRGTGTEAFF
>TRBJ2-7|TRBV15|-|TRBD1
TGTGCCACCTCAGGGGACAGGCACTCCTACGAGCAGTACTTC
CATSGDRHSYEQYF
>TRBJ2-2|TRBV29-1|-|TRBD1
TGCAGCGTCACAGGGGGCAGGGGTACCGGGGAGCTGTTTTTT
CSVTGGRGTGELFF
>TRBJ2-2|TRBV25-1|-|TRBD1
TGTGCCGTGTCCGCAGGGGGCCACGGGGAGCTGTTTTTT
CAVSAGGHGELFF
>TRBJ2-5|TRBV4-1|-|-
TGCGCCAGCAGCCAAGATTCGGGGGAAGGAGAGACCCAGTACTTC
CASSQDSGEGETQYF
>TRBJ1-2|TRBV6-2/TRBV6-3|-|-
TGTGCCAGCAGTAGCCGGGACACCGGCTGGGGCTACACCTTC
CASSSRDTGWGYTF
>TRBJ2-2|TRBV10-2|-|TRBD1
TGCGCCAGCAGTGTTGGCCAGGGGGCGGTCGGGGAGCTGTTTTTT
CASSVGQGAVGELFF
>TRBJ2-1|TRBV4-1|-|TRBD2
TGCGCCAGCAGCCAAGGGACTAGCGGGTACTACAATGAGCAGTTCTTC
CASSQGTSGYYNEQFF
>TRBJ1-1|TRBV6-5|few|-
TGTGCCAGCAGTTCGACAGGGAACACTGAAGCTTTCTTT
CASSSTGNTEAFF
>TRBJ1-6|TRBV7-2|-|TRBD1
TGTGCCAGCAGCTTAGAAGGGACAGGGTCTTCACCCCTCCACTTT
CASSLEGTGSSPLHF
>TRBJ1-5|TRBV27|-|-
TGTGCCAGCAGATCAACAGGGAATGGTCAGCCCCAGCATTTT
CASRSTGNGQPQHF
>TRBJ2-1|TRBV5-1|-|TRBD2
TGCGCCAGCGGGACTGAATGGACTAGCGGGTCTTCAACGAGATACAATGAGCAGTTCTTC
CASGTEWTSGSSTRYNEQFF
>TRBJ2-5|TRBV16|-|-
TGTGCCAGCTCTACTGTTGGGACACTTGAGACCCAGTACTTC
CASSTVGTLETQYF
>TRBJ1-2|TRBV5-5|-|TRBD1
TGTGCCAGCAGCTTGAGTGGGACAGCTAACTATGGCTACACCTTC
CASSLSGTANYGYTF
>TRBJ1-2|TRBV19|-|TRBD1
TGTGCCAGTAGCCTCCGGACAGGGGATGTCTACACCTTC
CASSLRTGDVYTF
>TRBJ1-1|TRBV30|-|-
TGTGCCTGGAGCTGGGGCTGGGGGAACACTGAAGCTTTCTTT
CAWSWGWGNTEAFF
>TRBJ1-1|TRBV14|-|-
TGTGCCAGCAGCCAAGGGGCCGGGGAGGAAGCTTTCTTT
CASSQGAGEEAFF
>TRBJ1-2|TRBV27|few|-
TGTGCCAGCGGATACGTGGACGGAGGTAACTATGGCTACACCTTC
CASGYVDGGNYGYTF
>TRBJ2-3|TRBV7-2|few|TRBD2
TGTGCCAGCAGCTTTTCTAGCGGGGGGGCCACAGATACGCAGTATTTT
CASSFSSGGATDTQYF
>TRBJ2-7|TRBV10-2|-|TRBD2
TGCGCCAGCGCGGGGGGTTTGAGGTACGAGCAGTACTTC
CASAGGLRYEQYF
>TRBJ2-1|TRBV9|-|-
TGTGCCAGCAGCGTAGGTCCGGGAGAGCAGTTCTTC
CASSVGPGEQFF
>TRBJ2-5|TRBV7-3|-|-
TGTGCCAGCAGTATACAGCCCCAAGAGACCCAGTACTTC
CASSIQPQETQYF
>TRBJ2-3|TRBV11-2|once|TRBD2
TGTGCCAGCCGCGAGACTAGCGGGGCTGATACGCAGTATTTT
CASRETSGADTQYF
>TRBJ1-2|TRBV6-2/TRBV6-3|once|TRBD1
TGTGCCAGCAGTTACGACAGGGGACACTATGGCTACACCTTC
CASSYDRGHYGYTF
>TRBJ2-3|TRBV9|-|TRBD2
TGTGCCAGCAGCGTAGCAACTAGCGGCCTCACAGATACGCAGTATTTT
CASSVATSGLTDTQYF
>TRBJ1-1|TRBV9|-|-
TGTGCCAGCAGCCCCCTCGGCGCGGGTGAGGCAGCTTTCTTT
CASSPLGAGEAAFF
>TRBJ2-1|TRBV7-2|-|-
TGTGCCAGCAGCCCAACAGGTCGGGGGAATGAGCAGTTCTTC
CASSPTGRGNEQFF
>TRBJ2-5|TRBV3-1/TRBV3-2|-|-
TGTGCCAGCAGCCAAGGGCAGGGATTTTCCAAGACCCAGTACTTC
CASSQGQGFSKTQYF
>TRBJ2-1|TRBV29-1|few|TRBD2
TGCAGCGTTGGAGGCGGGAGTGTCGATGAGCAGTTCTTC
CSVGGGSVDEQFF
>TRBJ2-2|TRBV7-6|-|TRBD1
TGTGCCAGCAGCTTTAGTACAGGGGGAACCGGGGAGCTGTTTTTT
CASSFSTGGTGELFF
>TRBJ2-7|TRBV27|-|TRBD1
TGTGCCAGCAGCACAGGGGGCGTCCCCTACGAGCAGTACTTC
CASSTGGVPYEQYF
>TRBJ2-7|TRBV9|-|TRBD2
TGTGCCAGCAGCGTCTCCGGGACTAGCGGGATCGACGAGCAGTACTTC
CASSVSGTSGIDEQYF
>TRBJ2-2|TRBV11-2|-|-
TGTGCCAGCAGCGGGGGCCTTCCGAGGGAGCTGTTTTTT
CASSGGLPRELFF
>TRBJ2-7|TRBV6-2/TRBV6-3|-|-
TGTGCCAGCAGTTACCCCCCCGAGGGTAAGGGCGAGCAGTACTTC
CASSYPPEGKGEQYF